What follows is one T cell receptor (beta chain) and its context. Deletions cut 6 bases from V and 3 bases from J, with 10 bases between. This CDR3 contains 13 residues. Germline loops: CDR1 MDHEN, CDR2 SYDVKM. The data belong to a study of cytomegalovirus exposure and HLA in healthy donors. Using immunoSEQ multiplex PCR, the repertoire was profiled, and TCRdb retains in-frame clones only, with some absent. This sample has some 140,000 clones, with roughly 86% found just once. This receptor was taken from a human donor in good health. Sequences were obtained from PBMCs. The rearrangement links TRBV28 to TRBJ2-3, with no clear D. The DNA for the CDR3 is TGTGCCAGCAGAGAGTTTTGGACAGATACGCAGTATTTT. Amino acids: CASREFWTDTQYF.